Below are 24 T cell receptor beta chains sequenced from a single sample in a study of identical twins. TCRdb passed the 5' RACE reads through MiXCR, listing each CDR3 protein once. The top ten hold roughly 3% of the sample, which has roughly 570,000 distinct CDR3 sequences, 9.5% to 10% seen once. The same sample was also used in a study of yellow fever vaccine responses in identical twins.

The sequenced sample was PBMCs. These receptors all stem from a woman in her late teens or twenties in good health.

CDR3 region: CASSASGPQETQYF. CDR3 nucleotide sequence: TGCGCCAGCAGCGCATCGGGGCCCCAAGAGACCCAGTACTTC. The V call is TRBV5-1, the J call TRBJ2-5, with D possibly being TRBD1 or TRBD2 (5 bases each). V lost 4 bases, J lost 1 base, and 11 bases lay in between. Germline CDR1 is SGHRS and CDR2 is YFSETQ. The CDR3 covers 14 residues.

The chain recombines TRBV29-1 with TRBJ2-5, with D perhaps TRBD1 or TRBD2 (6 bases each). V shed 6 bases and J shed 5 bases, with 10 bases lying between them. This CDR3 has 11 amino acids. CDR1 SQVTM and CDR2 ANQGSEA come from the germline V gene. This CDR3 is CSVKGGETQYF. The CDR3 nucleotides are TGCAGCGTCAAAGGGGGGGAGACCCAGTACTTC.

In this sample, this clonotype turned up a few times. The genes are TRBV4-2 and TRBJ2-3; 7 nucleotides agree with TRBD1. CDR1 is LGHNA and CDR2 is YNFKEQ in the germline V gene. This CDR3 has 14 amino acids. Unmatched junction bases numbered 1, after V lost 0 bases and J lost 4 bases. The CDR3 spells CASSQERGPDTQYF. In DNA, the CDR3 is TGTGCCAGCAGCCAAGAGAGGGGGCCAGATACGCAGTATTTT.

This clonotype has just a few counts. This chain joins TRBV24-1 and TRBJ2-5, with TRBD2 matching over 9 bases. V lost 3 bases to trimming and J lost 2 bases; unmatched junction nucleotides: 3. CDR3 length equals 15 residues. In germline, CDR1 is KGHDR, CDR2 SFDVKD. CDR3 coding DNA: TGTGCCACCAGTGATCGACTAGCGGCACAAGAGACCCAGTACTTC. It encodes CATSDRLAAQETQYF.

In this sample, this clonotype turned up many times. The chain couples TRBV12-3 or TRBV12-4 to TRBJ2-5, with TRBD2 identical over 12 bases. With 1 base clipped from V and 3 bases from J, the junction kept 0 bases outside the gene matches. This CDR3 comprises 15 residues. CDR3 sequence: CASSLGLAGEETQYF. DNA for the CDR3: TGTGCCAGCAGTTTAGGACTAGCGGGGGAAGAGACCCAGTACTTC.

The rearrangement links TRBV25-1 to TRBJ2-7; D unresolved. V lost 4 bases and J 3 bases, leaving 13 bases between the germline ends. The CDR3 is 14 amino acids. From germline, CDR1 is MGHDK and CDR2 SYGVNS. CDR3 residues: CASSGYGRVYEQYF. As DNA, the CDR3 is TGTGCCAGCAGTGGTTACGGCCGGGTCTACGAGCAGTACTTC.

This clonotype has just a few counts. V is TRBV14 and J is TRBJ1-1; D not resolved. The CDR3 loop spans 14 amino acids. Trimming stripped 4 bases from V and 0 bases from J, with 9 bases between. The germline gives CDR1 SGHDN, CDR2 FVKESK. The CDR3 sequence: CASSLSRMNTEAFF. CDR3 in DNA: TGTGCCAGCAGCCTATCACGGATGAACACTGAAGCTTTCTTT.

This clonotype was recorded many times. The V and J genes are TRBV7-6 and TRBJ2-2; D is undetermined. The length of the CDR3 is 14 residues. Germline V gives CDR1 SGHVS, CDR2 FNYEAQ. Trimming removed 5 bases at V and 5 bases at J, with 12 bases between. The CDR3 spells CASSPDFGTGELFF. The CDR3 DNA reads TGTGCCAGCAGCCCTGACTTCGGTACCGGGGAGCTGTTTTTT.

At least ten counts were recorded for this clonotype. V and J are TRBV18 and TRBJ2-5, with D maybe TRBD1 (6 bases). CDR1 KGHSH and CDR2 LQKENI come from the germline V gene. Trimming left V 3 bases short and J 1 base short, with 12 bases between. The CDR3 is 15 amino acids. The DNA for the CDR3 is TGTGCCAGCTCACCGCCCGACAGGATCCAAGAGACCCAGTACTTC. This translates into CASSPPDRIQETQYF. The full variable domain, with the rest looked up from reference TRBV18 and TRBJ2-5, is NAGVMQNPRHLVRRRGQEARLRCSPMKGHSHVYWYRQLPEEGLKFMVYLQKENIIDESGMPKERFSAEFPKEGPSILRIQQVVRGDSAAYFCASSPPDRIQETQYFGPGTRLLVL.

This clonotype was seen more than once but under ten times. V gene TRBV27 combines with J gene TRBJ2-3; 8 nucleotides match TRBD2. The CDR3 spans 15 residues. Germline loops: CDR1 MNHEY, CDR2 SMNVEV (reference sequence). Losses at the gene ends were 5 bases for V and 6 bases for J; bases not matched to a gene: 10. The CDR3 coding sequence is TGTGCCAGCAGTCCGCGGGGGGTAGCGGGGGATACGCAGTATTTT. Its translation is CASSPRGVAGDTQYF.

The chain carries TRBV7-3 and TRBJ2-5; 12 positions match TRBD1. The CDR3 has 15 amino acids. Losses at the gene ends were 5 bases for V and 5 bases for J; bases not matched to a gene: 6. The germline V gene encodes CDR1 SGHTA and CDR2 FQGTGA. The CDR3 DNA sequence: TGTGCCAGCAGCCCCCAAGGGACAGGGGGCGAGACCCAGTACTTC. Amino acids: CASSPQGTGGETQYF.

This clonotype was observed at least ten times. This chain connects TRBV7-9 to TRBJ2-3, with D hard to call. Looked up from germline, CDR1 is SEHNR and CDR2 is FQNEAQ (reference sequence). CDR3 length: 13 amino acids. Trimming removed 6 bases at V and 6 bases at J, with 13 bases between. CDR3 loop: CASRLPVLDTQYF. The CDR3 nucleotides are TGTGCCAGCAGGTTGCCGGTTTTGGATACGCAGTATTTT.

The chain has TRBV6-1 and TRBJ1-4, with D unresolved. The CDR3 consists of 15 residues. V lost 3 bases and J lost 10, with 18 bases in between. Germline lookup yields CDR1 MNHNS and CDR2 SASEGT. As DNA, the CDR3 is TGTGCCAGCAGTGATGAGCCGGGAATTCTTGGAAAACTGTTTTTT. This sequence encodes CASSDEPGILGKLFF.

This clonotype showed up just a few times. The genes are TRBV7-2 and TRBJ2-3, with D possibly being TRBD1 or TRBD2 (5 bases each). Germline V lookup: CDR1 SGHTA, CDR2 FQGNSA. Trimming took off 5 bases at V and 7 bases at J, with 16 bases between the two ends. The CDR3 totals 14 residues. CDR3 DNA sequence: TGTGCCAGCAGCCCCCGGGGCCAACAAAATACGCAGTATTTT. It specifies CASSPRGQQNTQYF. Filled out from reference TRBV7-2 and TRBJ2-3, the complete variable domain reads GAGVSQSPSNKVTEKGKDVELRCDPISGHTALYWYRQSLGQGLEFLIYFQGNSAPDKSGLPSDRFSAERTGGSVSTLTIQRTQQEDSAVYLCASSPRGQQNTQYFGPGTRLTVL.

This clonotype was detected a few times. This sequence joins TRBV15 and TRBJ2-3; D unresolved. V lost 1 base to trimming and J lost 6 bases, with 11 bases between them. Germline values: CDR1 LNHNV, CDR2 YYDKDF (reference sequence). The CDR3 is 14 amino acids. CDR3 DNA sequence: TGTGCCACCAGCAGAGGCGGCCAAGGGGATACGCAGTATTTT. Its translation: CATSRGGQGDTQYF.

This clonotype was detected many times. This rearrangement joins TRBV28 to TRBJ2-1; 10 bases fit TRBD2. Germline trimming cut 8 bases from V and 0 bases from J; bases unmatched to any gene: 7. The germline CDR1 and CDR2 sequences are MDHEN and SYDVKM. CDR3 length: 16 residues. The CDR3 region is CASRTSGIDSYNEQFF. In DNA form, the CDR3 reads TGTGCCAGCCGCACTAGCGGGATCGACTCCTACAATGAGCAGTTCTTC.

This clonotype occurred a few times. The J gene is TRBJ2-2, the V gene TRBV7-9; D might be TRBD1 (6 bases). The CDR3 is 15 residues long. CDR1 and CDR2 from the germline V gene are SEHNR and FQNEAQ (reference sequence). V was clipped by 4 bases and J by 3 bases, with 12 bases between them. The CDR3 loop reads CASSSDRPYTGELFF. In nucleotides, the CDR3 is TGTGCCAGCAGCTCAGACAGGCCTTACACCGGGGAGCTGTTTTTT.

This clonotype has only a few counts. The rearrangement links TRBV5-1 to TRBJ2-1; perhaps D is TRBD1 or TRBD2 (5 bases each). Per the germline V gene, CDR1 is SGHRS and CDR2 is YFSETQ. CDR3 length: 14 residues. The germline V and J ends were trimmed by 4 bases and 7 bases, with 15 bases remaining between them. The CDR3 is CASSGGPLNNEQFF. DNA of the CDR3: TGCGCCAGCAGCGGGGGACCCCTAAATAATGAGCAGTTCTTC. Using reference TRBV5-1 and TRBJ2-1 for the parts outside the CDR3, the full variable domain is KAGVTQTPRYLIKTRGQQVTLSCSPISGHRSVSWYQQTPGQGLQFLFEYFSETQRNKGNFPGRFSGRQFSNSRSEMNVSTLELGDSALYLCASSGGPLNNEQFFGPGTRLTVL.

The CDR3 DNA reads as TGTGCCAGCAGCCAAACTCCGGGACGCGTCTCCTACAATGAGCAGTTCTTC. This sequence encodes CASSQTPGRVSYNEQFF. This chain uses TRBV14 with TRBJ2-1; perhaps D is TRBD1 or TRBD2 (5 bases each). CDR3 size: 17 residues. CDR1 is SGHDN, CDR2 FVKESK, per germline. The V end was cut by 2 bases, the J end by 0 bases, with 14 bases between.

This clonotype showed up just a few times. The genes are TRBV27 and TRBJ2-7, with TRBD1 identical over 7 bases. Looked up from germline, CDR1 is MNHEY and CDR2 is SMNVEV (reference sequence). The CDR3 is 15 residues long. Trimming at V came to 5 bases and at J to 2 bases, leaving 9 bases not matched to a gene. The CDR3 protein is CASSPRAGQAYEQYF. The CDR3 bases are TGTGCCAGCAGTCCGAGGGCCGGACAGGCCTACGAGCAGTACTTC.

The rearrangement uses TRBV6-5 and TRBJ1-6; TRBD1 is a possible D gene (5 bases). This CDR3 region has 16 residues. The V gene's germline CDR1 is MNHEY and CDR2 SVGAGI. The ends were cut back, 2 bases at V and 0 bases at J, with 8 bases in the middle. The CDR3 DNA is TGTGCCAGCAGTTACCGTGACAGCTCCTATAATTCACCCCTCCACTTT. Its translation: CASSYRDSSYNSPLHF.

The V gene is TRBV12-3 or TRBV12-4, the J gene TRBJ2-5; TRBD2 is a possible D gene (6 bases). V lost 3 bases to trimming and J lost 7 bases, with 12 bases between them. The CDR3 totals 13 residues. The CDR3 loop reads CASSFSGRGTQYF. As DNA, the CDR3 is TGTGCCAGCAGTTTCTCAGGGCGGGGGACCCAGTACTTC.

This clonotype showed up just a few times. The rearrangement uses TRBV7-2 and TRBJ1-6; D gene unclear. The V gene's germline CDR1 is SGHTA and CDR2 FQGNSA. Trimming pared 5 bases from V and 1 base from J, leaving 12 bases between. The CDR3 loop spans 16 amino acids. The CDR3 DNA is TGTGCCAGCAGCCCCGGCACCTGGTCCTATAATTCACCCCTCCACTTT. It encodes CASSPGTWSYNSPLHF. The variable domain in full, completed from reference TRBV7-2 and TRBJ1-6, reads GAGVSQSPSNKVTEKGKDVELRCDPISGHTALYWYRQSLGQGLEFLIYFQGNSAPDKSGLPSDRFSAERTGGSVSTLTIQRTQQEDSAVYLCASSPGTWSYNSPLHFGNGTRLTVT.

The table lists this clonotype with many counts. The chain joins TRBV4-3 to TRBJ2-1; 8 nucleotides line up with TRBD1. The CDR3 totals 16 residues. CDR1 LGHNA and CDR2 YSLEER come from the germline V gene. After removal of 3 bases from V and 0 bases from J, the junction contained 4 bases not matched to a gene. CDR3: CASSHSDRGSYNEQFF. The CDR3 region has the DNA TGCGCCAGCAGCCATTCCGACAGGGGCTCCTACAATGAGCAGTTCTTC.